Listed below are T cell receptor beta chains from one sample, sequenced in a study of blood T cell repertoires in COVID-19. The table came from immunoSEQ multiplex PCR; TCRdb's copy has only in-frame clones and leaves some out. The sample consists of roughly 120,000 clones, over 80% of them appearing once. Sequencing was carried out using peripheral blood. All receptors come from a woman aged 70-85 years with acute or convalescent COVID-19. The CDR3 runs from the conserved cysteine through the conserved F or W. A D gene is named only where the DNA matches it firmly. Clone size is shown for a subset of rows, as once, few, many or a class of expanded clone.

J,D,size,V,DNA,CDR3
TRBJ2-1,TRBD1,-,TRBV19,TGTGCCAGTAGTACACAGGGGGCGATGGTGCAGTTCTTC,CASSTQGAMVQFF
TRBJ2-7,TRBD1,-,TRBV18,TGTGCCAGCTCACCGAGACAGGGGCTGGGCGAGCAGTACTTC,CASSPRQGLGEQYF
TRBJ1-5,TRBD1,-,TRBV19,TGTGCCAGTAGTATGGTAGGTCAGGGGGCTGTGCAGCCCCAGCATTTT,CASSMVGQGAVQPQHF
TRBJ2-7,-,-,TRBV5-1,TGCGCCAGCAGCTTGCGCTTGGACAGTACAATGGCGCGAGAGCAGTACTTC,CASSLRLDSTMAREQYF
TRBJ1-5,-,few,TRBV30,TGTGCCTGGAATACTCCGGAGGGGCCCCAGCATTTT,CAWNTPEGPQHF
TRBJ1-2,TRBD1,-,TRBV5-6,TGTGCCAGTGCTAGCGGACAGGGGGCTTTTTATGGCTACACCTTC,CASASGQGAFYGYTF
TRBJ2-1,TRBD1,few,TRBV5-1,TGCGCCAGCAGCTCAGACGGACAGGGGGTACAGGAGCAGTTCTTC,CASSSDGQGVQEQFF
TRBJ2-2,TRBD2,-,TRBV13,TGTGCCAGCAGGAAAGCGGGGGGGACCGGGGAGCTGTTTTTT,CASRKAGGTGELFF
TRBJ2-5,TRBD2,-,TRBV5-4,TGTGCCAGCGCAAGCCACGGGGGGCAAGAGACCCAGTACTTC,CASASHGGQETQYF
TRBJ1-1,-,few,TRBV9,TGTGCCAGCAGCCCTCACAGTGAGATGAACACTGAAGCTTTCTTT,CASSPHSEMNTEAFF
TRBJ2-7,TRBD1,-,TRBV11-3,TGTGCCAGCAGCTCAAGGACCGGGACAGGGTTGCCCTACGAGCAGTACTTC,CASSSRTGTGLPYEQYF
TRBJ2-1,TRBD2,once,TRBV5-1,TGCGCCAGCGTTCGCGGGGGGAGCTCCTACAATGAGCAGTTCTTC,CASVRGGSSYNEQFF
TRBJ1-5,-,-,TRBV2,TGTGCCAGTACGCCCCCCCCAGGCTTTGGGAATCAGCCCCAGCATTTT,CASTPPPGFGNQPQHF
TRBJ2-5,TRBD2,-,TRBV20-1,TGCAGTAGACTAGCGGGCGAGACCCAGTACTTC,CSRLAGETQYF
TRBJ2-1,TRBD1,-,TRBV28,TGTGCCAGCAGCCCGGGACAGACATACAATGAGCAGTTCTTC,CASSPGQTYNEQFF
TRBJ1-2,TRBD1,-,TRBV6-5,TGTGCCAGCAGCGTACAGGGGACCGATGGCTACACCTTC,CASSVQGTDGYTF
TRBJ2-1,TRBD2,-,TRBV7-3,TGTGCCAGCAGCCAGTTAGCGGGGGGGCCGTACAATGAGCAGTTCTTC,CASSQLAGGPYNEQFF
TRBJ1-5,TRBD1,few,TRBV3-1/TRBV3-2,TGTGCCAGCAGCCACGGGGACAGGGGAGGTCAGCCCCAGCATTTT,CASSHGDRGGQPQHF
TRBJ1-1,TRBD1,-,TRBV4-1,TGCGCCAGCAGCCACCCCGCAGGACAGGGGGTCACTGAAGCTTTCTTT,CASSHPAGQGVTEAFF
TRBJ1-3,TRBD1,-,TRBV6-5,TGTGCCAGCAGGAGGACAGGGACTGGAAACACCATATATTTT,CASRRTGTGNTIYF
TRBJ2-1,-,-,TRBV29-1,TGCAGCGTTGAAGGCAGGATAAGTTACAATGAGCAGTTCTTC,CSVEGRISYNEQFF
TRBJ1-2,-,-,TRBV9,TGTGCCAGCAGCACCAGGACAGCCAACTATGGCTACACCTTC,CASSTRTANYGYTF
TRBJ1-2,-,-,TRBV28,TGTGCCAGCAGTTTACCCCGGGCGGGGGTTTATGGCTACACCTTC,CASSLPRAGVYGYTF
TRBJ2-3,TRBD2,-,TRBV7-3,TGTGCCAGCAGCGCCCAGCGGGGGGGACCCGATACGCAGTATTTT,CASSAQRGGPDTQYF
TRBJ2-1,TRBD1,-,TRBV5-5,TGTGCCAGCAGCTTCGGGACAGGGGGCCCCAATGAGCAGTTCTTC,CASSFGTGGPNEQFF
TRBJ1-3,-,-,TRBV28,TGTGCCAGCAGTTCCGGGGGAGGAGGAAACACCATATATTTT,CASSSGGGGNTIYF
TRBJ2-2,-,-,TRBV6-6,TGTGCCAGCAGTCCCAGGGTACCCGGGGAGCTGTTTTTT,CASSPRVPGELFF
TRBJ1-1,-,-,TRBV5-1,TGCGCCAGCAGCCCCCTGGTAGATAACACTGAAGCTTTCTTT,CASSPLVDNTEAFF
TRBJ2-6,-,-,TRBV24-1,TGTGCCACCAGTGGCGGTTCTGGTGCCAACGTCCTGACTTTC,CATSGGSGANVLTF
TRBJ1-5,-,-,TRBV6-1,TGTGCCAGCAACCCAGGGAATCAGCCCCAGCATTTT,CASNPGNQPQHF